These 15 T cell receptor beta chains were all obtained from the same sample, sequenced in a study of radiotherapy plus CTLA-4 blockade in lung cancer. Repertoires were generated with immunoSEQ multiplex PCR, while TCRdb's copy carries only in-frame clones and drops some. The sample has approximately 37,000 clones; 70% to 80% are singletons. The sample here was peripheral blood, taken from a patient treated with radiotherapy plus ipilimumab. The receptors stem from a human donor with non-small cell lung cancer who had stable disease on radiotherapy plus ipilimumab.

The chain couples TRBV5-1 to TRBJ2-5; 8 bases map to TRBD1. Per germline, CDR1 SGHRS and CDR2 YFSETQ. V shed 4 bases, J shed 5 bases, and the junction held 10 bases outside the gene matches. The CDR3 loop spans 15 amino acids. DNA of the CDR3: TGCGCCAGCAGCCCTCCAGGGGGCGTTGGGGAGACCCAGTACTTC. It specifies CASSPPGGVGETQYF.

The CDR3 is CASYPGQGEAFF. The CDR3 nucleotides are TGTGCCAGCTACCCCGGACAGGGTGAAGCTTTCTTT. The chain employs TRBV6-6 and TRBJ1-1; TRBD1 matches 8 bases. V was clipped by 8 bases and J by 7 bases; unmatched bases: 6. Looked up from germline, CDR1 is MNHNY and CDR2 is SVGAGI (reference sequence). CDR3 length: 12 amino acids.

The chain uses TRBV11-1 and TRBJ1-2; tentatively, D is TRBD1 (5 bases). This CDR3 region has 13 residues. Germline CDR1 SGHAT, CDR2 FQDESV (reference sequence). V lost 2 bases, J lost 7 bases, and 11 bases lay in between. The CDR3 here is CASSLKGAGGYTF. Here the CDR3 DNA reads TGTGCCAGCAGCTTAAAAGGGGCCGGTGGCTACACCTTC.

This chain links TRBV6-6 with TRBJ1-5, with a tentative D call TRBD1 (6 bases). V lost 6 bases and J 4 bases, leaving 19 bases between the germline ends. The CDR3 contains 16 residues. The germline V gene encodes CDR1 MNHNY and CDR2 SVGAGI (reference sequence). CDR3 amino acids: CASSPGQGPGNQPQHF. DNA for the CDR3: TGTGCCAGCAGCCCTGGGCAGGGGCCGGGTAATCAGCCCCAGCATTTT.

The chain employs TRBV19 and TRBJ2-3; 12 bases are shared with TRBD2. CDR3 length: 17 residues. CDR1 and CDR2 (germline): LNHDA, SQIVND (reference sequence). Trimming removed 3 bases from V and 3 bases from J; junction bases left unmatched: 7. The CDR3 loop reads CASSIPRLAGETDTQYF. The DNA for the CDR3 is TGTGCCAGTAGTATCCCAAGACTAGCGGGGGAGACAGATACGCAGTATTTT.

The gene calls are TRBV9 and TRBJ2-7; 8 nucleotides agree with TRBD2. The CDR3 spans 13 residues. Germline loops: CDR1 SGDLS, CDR2 YYNGEE. V was pared by 4 bases and J by 7 bases, with 7 bases of the junction left unmatched. The CDR3 DNA sequence: TGTGCCAGCAGCCCGGGACTAGAGAGGGAGCAGTACTTC. It specifies CASSPGLEREQYF.

The count of this clone is one. The chain couples TRBV7-2 to TRBJ1-2; no clear D gene. Trimming pared 0 bases from V and 5 bases from J, leaving 10 bases between. Germline assignment: CDR1 SGHTA and CDR2 FQGNSA. This CDR3 is built from 14 residues. CDR3 in DNA: TGTGCCAGCAGCTTAGCGCTGGCAGGTTATGGCTACACCTTC. Its protein is CASSLALAGYGYTF.

The chain carries TRBV10-3 and TRBJ1-2, with D hard to call. V shed 7 bases and J shed 7 bases, with 4 bases lying between them. CDR3 length equals 9 residues. Germline loops: CDR1 ENHRY, CDR2 SYGVKD. In DNA, the CDR3 is TGTGCCATCACGAGTGGCTACACCTTC. It is translated as CAITSGYTF.

The V gene is TRBV9, the J gene TRBJ2-1, with a possible D match to TRBD1 (6 bases). Looked up from germline, CDR1 is SGDLS and CDR2 is YYNGEE. The CDR3 length is 14 residues. V shed 3 bases and J shed 2 bases, with 9 bases lying between them. CDR3 DNA sequence: TGTGCCAGCAGCGATCGGACAGCCTACAATGAGCAGTTCTTC. Its translation is CASSDRTAYNEQFF.

V gene TRBV5-4 combines with J gene TRBJ2-5, with D maybe TRBD1 (6 bases). V was pared by 1 base and J by 5 bases, with 9 bases between. Germline V CDR1 and CDR2: SGHNT, YYREEE (reference sequence). This CDR3 is built from 13 residues. CDR3 protein: CASSLTGRETQYF. CDR3 sequence (DNA): TGTGCCAGCAGCTTGACAGGGCGGGAGACCCAGTACTTC.

V usage is TRBV7-9 and J usage is TRBJ2-3, with D tentatively TRBD2 (7 bases). This CDR3 is built from 17 residues. Trimming removed 4 bases from V and 0 bases from J, with 17 bases in between. Germline V gene data show CDR1 as SEHNR and CDR2 as FQNEAQ (reference sequence). The CDR3, as DNA: TGTGCCAGCAGCTCACCGGGGGGCTCAGGGAGCACAGATACGCAGTATTTT. As protein: CASSSPGGSGSTDTQYF. Variable domain in full (rest from reference TRBV7-9 and TRBJ2-3): DTGVSQNPRHKITKRGQNVTFRCDPISEHNRLYWYRQTLGQGPEFLTYFQNEAQLEKSRLLSDRFSAERPKGSFSTLEIQRTEQGDSAMYLCASSSPGGSGSTDTQYFGPGTRLTVL.

The genes are TRBV18 and TRBJ1-1; the D gene is possibly TRBD1 (6 bases). The CDR3 is made up of 11 amino acids. Trimming shortened V by 1 base and J by 11 bases, and 8 bases separated the two germline ends. Germline lookup yields CDR1 KGHSH and CDR2 LQKENI. The CDR3 bases are TGTGCCAGCTCACCACGGGACACGGCTTTCTTT. Translating it yields CASSPRDTAFF.

V usage is TRBV27 and J usage is TRBJ1-6, with 7 positions matching TRBD1. This CDR3 region has 16 residues. Trimming cost V 5 bases and J 5 bases; bases outside gene matches: 9. Germline-derived CDR1 and CDR2 are MNHEY and SMNVEV (reference sequence). The CDR3, as DNA: TGTGCCAGCAGTGCCTCAGGGACAGCCAATAATTCACCCCTCCACTTT. Translation: CASSASGTANNSPLHF.

A few counts support this clone. J is TRBJ2-7 and V is TRBV5-6; 7 nucleotides agree with TRBD1. The V gene end was trimmed by 6 bases and the J gene end by 3 bases; junction bases not matched to a gene: 9. The CDR3 sequence is 14 residues long. CDR1 and CDR2 from the germline V gene are SGHDT and YYEEEE. CDR3 DNA sequence: TGTGCCAGCACCCGGACAGGATCCCACTACGAGCAGTACTTC. Its protein is CASTRTGSHYEQYF.

The rearrangement uses TRBV11-2 and TRBJ1-2; 7 bases map to TRBD1. V shed 5 bases, J shed 6 bases, and the junction held 12 bases outside the gene matches. Germline CDR1 reads SGHAT; CDR2 reads FQNNGV. CDR3 length: 15 amino acids. The CDR3 reads CASSPGARGFNGYTF. The CDR3, as DNA: TGTGCCAGCAGCCCAGGTGCCAGGGGGTTTAATGGCTACACCTTC.